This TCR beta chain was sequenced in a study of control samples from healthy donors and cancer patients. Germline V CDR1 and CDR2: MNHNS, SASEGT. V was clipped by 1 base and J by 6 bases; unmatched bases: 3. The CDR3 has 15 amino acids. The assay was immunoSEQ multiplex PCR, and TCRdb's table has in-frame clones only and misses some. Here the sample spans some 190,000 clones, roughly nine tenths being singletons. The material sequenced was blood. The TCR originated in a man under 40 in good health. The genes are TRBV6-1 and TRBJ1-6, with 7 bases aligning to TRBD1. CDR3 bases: TGTGCCAGCAGTGAAGGACAGGGTGGTAATTCACCCCTCCACTTT. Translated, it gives CASSEGQGGNSPLHF.